The clone carrying this T cell receptor delta chain was recorded a few times. The antigen is not known. These data originate in a study of Vδ1+ human thymocytes. The sorted cells were CD3+ Vdelta1+ Vdelta2- thymocytes from alphabeta-depleted thymus. Purity of the sorted Vdelta1+ thymocytes ranged from 98% to 99.6%. J was trimmed by 2 bases and V by 3 bases; bases with no gene match: 17. Per germline, CDR1 GEAIGNYY and CDR2 EKD. This CDR3 spans 20 amino acids. Sequences come from RNA converted to cDNA by reverse transcription. The CDR3 regions were amplified by multiplex PCR from V-gene primers to a constant-region primer. TCRdb re-analyzed the multiplex PCR reads via CATT. The data hold about 54,000 delta-chain clones, with 15% to 20% observed a single time. Study results and caveats: In the thymus, TRG and TRD repertoires looked highly polyclonal with Gaussian CDR3 lengths.

This chain uses TRDV2 with TRDJ1, with 13 bases identical to TRDD3. This clonotype was sampled from a boy less than two years old who had congenital heart surgery. What was sequenced was Vdelta1+ gamma-delta thymocytes from the thymus. Noted subset: FACS-sorted CD3+ TCRalphabeta- TCRVdelta1+ TCRVdelta2- thymocytes. Here the CDR3 DNA reads TGTGCCTGTGACGCCAACCACTGGGGGATACGCCAGCTCGCAACCGATAAACTCATCTTT. Translating it yields CACDANHWGIRQLATDKLIF.